Detailed here is one TCR beta chain. Its cognate antigen is unknown. The CDR3 totals 16 residues. Trimming stripped 5 bases from V and 9 bases from J, with 24 bases between. Germline-derived CDR1 and CDR2 are SGHTA and FQGNSA. This specimen comes from a study of graft-versus-host responses after intestinal transplantation. Sequencing used immunoSEQ multiplex PCR; TCRdb keeps in-frame clones, though not all of them. The repertoire holds some 110,000 clones, with more than 80% as singletons. The clonotype originates from a human donor who was the organ donor for an intestinal transplant. The sequenced sample was unstimulated CD4+ T cells sorted from spleen or lymph node cells, obtained before transplant. The rearrangement links TRBV7-2 to TRBJ2-3; D may be TRBD2 (6 bases). CDR3 sequence reads: CASSPNSGSAGSTQYF. CDR3 nucleotide sequence: TGTGCCAGCAGCCCAAATAGCGGCTCGGCGGGGTCGACGCAGTATTTT.